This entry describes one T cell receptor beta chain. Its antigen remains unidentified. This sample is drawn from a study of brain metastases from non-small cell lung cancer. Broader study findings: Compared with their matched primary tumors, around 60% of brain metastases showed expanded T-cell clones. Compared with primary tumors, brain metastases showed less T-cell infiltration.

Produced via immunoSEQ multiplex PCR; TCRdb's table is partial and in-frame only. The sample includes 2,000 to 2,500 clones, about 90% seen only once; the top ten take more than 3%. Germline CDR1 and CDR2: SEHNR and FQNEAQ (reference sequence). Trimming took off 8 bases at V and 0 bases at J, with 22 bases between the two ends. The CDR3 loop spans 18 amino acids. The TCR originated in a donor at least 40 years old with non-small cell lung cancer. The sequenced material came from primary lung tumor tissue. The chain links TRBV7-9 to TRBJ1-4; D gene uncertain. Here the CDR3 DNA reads TGTGCCAGCTGTCCCCGAGGTGTTAACCTTGCAACTAATGAAAAACTGTTTTTT. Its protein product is CASCPRGVNLATNEKLFF.